The 28 T cell receptor beta chains below come from one sample, sequenced in a study of cytomegalovirus exposure and HLA in healthy donors. A multiplex PCR was run with 60 Vbeta primers and 13 Jbeta primers. Clones were read by immunoSEQ multiplex PCR, and TCRdb kept only the in-frame ones, dropping some. The table lists some 150,000 clones, roughly 80% of them singletons. The material sequenced was PBMCs. The receptors were gathered from a woman between 25 and 40 years old in good health and CMV-seronegative.

This clone was seen only a few times. The V gene is TRBV6-1, the J gene TRBJ2-7; D may be TRBD2 (5 bases). This CDR3 region has 12 residues. V shed 8 bases and J shed 0 bases, with 8 bases lying between them. The germline gives CDR1 MNHNS, CDR2 SASEGT. CDR3: CASGLHSYEQYF. CDR3 DNA sequence: TGTGCCAGCGGACTCCACTCCTACGAGCAGTACTTC.

This chain joins TRBV20-1 and TRBJ2-5, with D unclear. Trimming left V 0 bases short and J 8 bases short, with 7 bases between. Germline CDR1 and CDR2: DFQATT and SNEGSKA (reference sequence). This CDR3 spans 11 amino acids. CDR3 residues: CSARDVLTQYF. The CDR3 DNA is TGCAGTGCTAGAGATGTTTTAACCCAGTACTTC.

The chain carries TRBV18 and TRBJ2-3; 7 bases align to TRBD2. Trimming removed 3 bases from V and 2 bases from J; junction bases left unmatched: 5. The CDR3 is 15 residues long. The V gene's germline CDR1 is KGHSH and CDR2 LQKENI. The DNA for the CDR3 is TGTGCCAGCTCACCTCTGCGGGGGTACACAGATACGCAGTATTTT. Translated: CASSPLRGYTDTQYF.

This chain links TRBV9 with TRBJ2-2; TRBD1 agrees at 9 bases. Germline V CDR1 and CDR2: SGDLS, YYNGEE. Trimming at V came to 4 bases and at J to 5 bases, leaving 6 bases not matched to a gene. The CDR3 loop spans 15 amino acids. CDR3 nucleotide sequence: TGTGCCAGCAGCCCCACCGGGACAGGGACCGGGGAGCTGTTTTTT. It is translated as CASSPTGTGTGELFF.

Notes on this clone: A read error may account for a junction end that differs from germline. The chain has TRBV13 and TRBJ2-5, with TRBD1 matching 7 bases. The CDR3 covers 14 residues. Germline values: CDR1 PRHDT, CDR2 FYEKMQ (reference sequence). CDR3 protein: CASSLGTDQETQYF. The CDR3 region has the DNA TGTGCCAGCAGCCTAGGGACAGACCAAGAGACCCAGTACTTC.

The chain uses TRBV27 and TRBJ2-5; 13 nucleotides line up with TRBD2. This CDR3 is 16 amino acids long. The V gene end was trimmed by 5 bases and the J gene end by 5 bases; junction bases not matched to a gene: 8. Germline lookup yields CDR1 MNHEY and CDR2 SMNVEV (reference sequence). In nucleotides, the CDR3 is TGTGCCAGCAGTCCAAGACTAGCGGGGGGATCGGAGACCCAGTACTTC. Protein product: CASSPRLAGGSETQYF.

The chain combines TRBV2 with TRBJ2-1, with TRBD1 matching 10 bases. The CDR3 is 12 residues long. Germline CDR1 is SNHLY and CDR2 is FYNNEI. The V and J ends lost 6 bases and 10 bases, in that order; junction bases with no gene match: 3. The CDR3 sequence: CASRPTGGEQFF. The DNA for the CDR3 is TGTGCCAGCAGGCCGACAGGGGGCGAGCAGTTCTTC. Complete variable domain (other parts from reference TRBV2 and TRBJ2-1): EPEVTQTPSHQVTQMGQEVILRCVPISNHLYFYWYRQILGQKVEFLVSFYNNEISEKSEIFDDQFSVERPDGSNFTLKIRSTKLEDSAMYFCASRPTGGEQFFGPGTRLTVL.

The V and J genes are TRBV30 and TRBJ2-5; D might be TRBD1 (5 bases). CDR3 length: 13 residues. Looked up from germline, CDR1 is GTSNPN and CDR2 is SVGIG (reference sequence). The germline V and J ends were trimmed by 4 bases and 1 base, with 10 bases remaining between them. Here the CDR3 DNA reads TGTGCCTGGACCCCGGACATCCAAGAGACCCAGTACTTC. Protein: CAWTPDIQETQYF.

This chain connects TRBV4-2 to TRBJ2-5; D is uncertain. There are 13 residues in the CDR3. V lost 0 bases and J 11 bases, leaving 13 bases between the germline ends. From germline, CDR1 is LGHNA and CDR2 YNFKEQ. CDR3 sequence reads: CASSQDPETEQYF. CDR3 coding DNA: TGTGCCAGCAGCCAAGACCCAGAAACAGAGCAGTACTTC.

This clone has just one count. The chain joins TRBV6-1 to TRBJ2-1; tentative D call: TRBD2 (5 bases). The CDR3 is 15 residues long. The V gene lost 3 bases and the J gene lost 5 bases, with 14 bases spanning the gap. CDR1 is MNHNS and CDR2 is SASEGT in the germline V gene. CDR3 sequence reads: CASSDDRTYNNEQFF. The CDR3 bases are TGTGCCAGCAGTGACGATAGGACTTATAACAATGAGCAGTTCTTC.

The V and J genes are TRBV4-1 and TRBJ2-5; TRBD2 might be the D (5 bases). CDR3 length: 13 residues. Looked up from germline, CDR1 is MGHRA and CDR2 is YSYEKL. Trimming took off 4 bases at V and 5 bases at J, with 11 bases between the two ends. The CDR3: CASSPPSGETQYF. The CDR3 region has the DNA TGCGCCAGCAGCCCTCCCTCGGGGGAGACCCAGTACTTC.

As to this clone: The same CDR3 arises from other DNA sequences in this sample as well. The J gene is TRBJ1-1, the V gene TRBV11-2; TRBD1 aligns across 10 bases. CDR1 SGHAT and CDR2 FQNNGV come from the germline V gene. V gave up 0 bases and J gave up 10 bases; unmatched junction bases: 2. The CDR3 is 13 residues long. The CDR3 protein is CASSLDRDRGAFF. For the CDR3, the DNA is TGTGCCAGCAGCTTAGATAGGGACAGGGGAGCTTTCTTT.

Regarding this clone: The junction differs from germline at one of its ends, possibly a read error. The CDR3 DNA reads as TGTGCCAGCAGCCTTCGGGACAGCTGGGGCTACGCCTTC. Amino acids: CASSLRDSWGYAF. The chain combines TRBV7-8 with TRBJ1-2; the match to TRBD1 covers 7 bases. There are 13 residues in the CDR3. CDR1 is SGHVS and CDR2 is FQNEAQ in the germline V gene.

This clone appeared once. The chain recombines TRBV11-2 with TRBJ1-5; a weak D match, TRBD1 (5 bases). The ends were cut back, 3 bases at V and 0 bases at J, with 12 bases in the middle. In germline, CDR1 is SGHAT, CDR2 FQNNGV. The CDR3 runs to 16 residues. The CDR3 DNA reads as TGTGCCAGCAGCTTCCTCCAGGGCTATAGCAATCAGCCCCAGCATTTT. This gives the protein CASSFLQGYSNQPQHF.

V and J are TRBV5-4 and TRBJ2-2; D is undetermined. This CDR3 is built from 12 residues. Germline CDR1 and CDR2: SGHNT and YYREEE (reference sequence). V lost 3 bases to trimming and J lost 6 bases, with 6 bases between them. CDR3 sequence: CASSSPSGELFF. The CDR3 DNA is TGTGCCAGCAGCTCCCCCTCCGGGGAGCTGTTTTTT.

The rearrangement uses TRBV7-6 and TRBJ1-2; possibly TRBD1 for D (6 bases). The germline V and J ends were trimmed by 1 base and 7 bases, with 10 bases remaining between them. CDR1 is SGHVS and CDR2 is FNYEAQ in the germline V gene. The CDR3 totals 13 residues. DNA of the CDR3: TGTGCCAGCAGCTTAGACAGGGATCGTGGCTACACCTTC. Translated, it gives CASSLDRDRGYTF.

The genes are TRBV25-1 and TRBJ2-7, with 9 bases matching TRBD1. The CDR3 length is 15 residues. V lost 3 bases to trimming and J lost 2 bases; unmatched junction nucleotides: 5. CDR1 is MGHDK, CDR2 SYGVNS, per germline. The CDR3 reads CASSDTRTGAYEQYF. In nucleotides, the CDR3 is TGTGCCAGCAGTGATACAAGGACAGGGGCCTACGAGCAGTACTTC.

As for this clone: Additional DNA sequences in this sample encode the identical CDR3. The chain links TRBV6-5 to TRBJ2-5; D perhaps matches TRBD2 (6 bases). Germline V gene data show CDR1 as MNHEY and CDR2 as SVGAGI. V shed 2 bases and J shed 4 bases, with 11 bases lying between them. CDR3 size: 14 residues. The CDR3 is CASSYGGKGETQYF. The CDR3 nucleotides are TGTGCCAGCAGTTACGGAGGGAAAGGAGAGACCCAGTACTTC.

The chain has TRBV2 and TRBJ2-7; D might be TRBD2 (6 bases). CDR3 length: 14 residues. Germline CDR1 reads SNHLY; CDR2 reads FYNNEI. Trimming took off 5 bases at V and 2 bases at J, with 13 bases between the two ends. The CDR3 here is CASSTGTVTYEQYF. CDR3 in DNA: TGTGCCAGCAGTACTGGGACTGTAACCTACGAGCAGTACTTC.

V gene TRBV7-6 combines with J gene TRBJ2-2; 9 bases are a match to TRBD2. The CDR3 consists of 16 residues. Germline V gives CDR1 SGHVS, CDR2 FNYEAQ. Trimming took 2 bases from V and 6 from J; bases not matched to a gene: 7. This chain's CDR3 is CASSLRVSGSPGELFF. The CDR3 DNA reads as TGTGCCAGCAGCTTAAGGGTTAGCGGGAGCCCCGGGGAGCTGTTTTTT.

The chain couples TRBV18 to TRBJ2-7; 7 bases align to TRBD1. The CDR3 runs 15 residues. The V gene's germline CDR1 is KGHSH and CDR2 LQKENI. V shed 3 bases, J shed 3 bases, and the junction held 8 bases outside the gene matches. The CDR3 region has the DNA TGTGCCAGCTCACCCGACAGGGTAAGAGGCTACGAGCAGTACTTC. Its translation: CASSPDRVRGYEQYF.

The V call is TRBV7-3, the J call TRBJ2-2; perhaps TRBD2 as D (6 bases). The CDR3 loop spans 15 amino acids. CDR1 and CDR2 (germline): SGHTA, FQGTGA. V shed 5 bases and J shed 7 bases, with 17 bases lying between them. Here the CDR3 reads CASSQRTGASGELFF. The DNA of the CDR3 is TGTGCCAGCAGCCAAAGGACGGGAGCAAGCGGGGAGCTGTTTTTT.

The V call is TRBV5-1, the J call TRBJ2-5; 9 nucleotides line up with TRBD2. V dropped 4 bases and J dropped 2; count of bases not matched to a gene: 6. The germline V gene encodes CDR1 SGHRS and CDR2 YFSETQ. The CDR3 is 15 residues long. The DNA for the CDR3 is TGCGCCAGCAGCCTCCTAGCGGGGCGACAAGAGACCCAGTACTTC. Its protein is CASSLLAGRQETQYF.

The rearrangement links TRBV4-1 to TRBJ1-5, with D unresolved. Germline CDR1 is MGHRA and CDR2 is YSYEKL. Deletions cut 0 bases from V and 8 bases from J, with 11 bases between. This CDR3 is 14 amino acids long. The CDR3 bases are TGCGCCAGCAGCCAAGATCGGGGTACGAAGCCCCAGCATTTT. It codes for CASSQDRGTKPQHF.

This rearrangement joins TRBV10-3 to TRBJ2-5; D is perhaps TRBD1 (6 bases). Germline assignment: CDR1 ENHRY and CDR2 SYGVKD. V was shortened by 2 bases and J by 5 bases, with 12 bases between the two germline ends. The CDR3 runs 14 residues. The DNA for the CDR3 is TGTGCCATCAGTGAGACACAGGGTCAGGAGACCCAGTACTTC. Residues: CAISETQGQETQYF.

The table lists this clone with a few counts. The CDR3 here is CASSWGTGVTEAFF. The CDR3 nucleotides are TGTGCCAGCAGTTGGGGGACAGGGGTGACTGAAGCTTTCTTT. This chain connects TRBV6-5 to TRBJ1-1; 10 nucleotides agree with TRBD1. V dropped 4 bases and J dropped 5; count of bases not matched to a gene: 4. In germline, CDR1 is MNHEY, CDR2 SVGAGI. This CDR3 is built from 14 residues.

The chain is built from TRBV2 and TRBJ2-7; possibly TRBD1 for D (7 bases). V lost 6 bases to trimming and J lost 0 bases, with 12 bases between them. Germline values: CDR1 SNHLY, CDR2 FYNNEI. CDR3 length: 14 amino acids. DNA for the CDR3: TGTGCCAGCAGGTGGCAGGGGGGCTCCTACGAGCAGTACTTC. Residues: CASRWQGGSYEQYF.

The rearrangement links TRBV5-8 to TRBJ2-1, with a weak D call TRBD2 (6 bases). Trimming removed 0 bases at V and 4 bases at J, with 8 bases between. The CDR3 runs to 14 residues. Germline V gene data show CDR1 as SGHTS and CDR2 as YDEGEE. CDR3 in amino acids: CASSLGLAYNEQFF. DNA for the CDR3: TGTGCCAGCAGCTTGGGTCTAGCGTACAATGAGCAGTTCTTC.